The 10 T cell receptor beta chains below all came from one sample that was sequenced in a study of cytomegalovirus exposure and HLA in healthy donors. The PCR employed 60 Vbeta primers together with 13 Jbeta primers. Repertoires were generated with immunoSEQ multiplex PCR, while TCRdb's copy carries only in-frame clones and drops some. The sample includes 50,000 to 70,000 clones, 78% of them seen just once. Sequencing was performed on PBMCs. Every receptor here comes from a girl aged 5 to 17 in good health and CMV-seropositive.

The V gene is TRBV7-9, the J gene TRBJ1-4, with 8 bases aligning to TRBD1. The trim removed 0 bases at V and 8 bases at J, leaving 5 bases unmatched. Looked up from germline, CDR1 is SEHNR and CDR2 is FQNEAQ (reference sequence). There are 15 residues in the CDR3. CDR3 sequence (DNA): TGTGCCAGCAGCTTAGCCACAGGGGGAAGGGAAAAACTGTTTTTT. Its translation is CASSLATGGREKLFF.

The genes are TRBV30 and TRBJ1-1; D not resolved. This CDR3 has 12 residues. V shed 4 bases and J shed 1 base, with 7 bases lying between them. Germline V gene sequence: CDR1 GTSNPN, CDR2 SVGIG (reference sequence). The CDR3, as DNA: TGTGCCTGGATACTAACGAACACTGAAGCTTTCTTT. It encodes CAWILTNTEAFF.

This sequence joins TRBV10-3 and TRBJ1-1; perhaps TRBD1 as D (5 bases). Trimming left V 2 bases short and J 3 bases short, with 13 bases between. Per germline, CDR1 ENHRY and CDR2 SYGVKD. This CDR3 has 15 residues. CDR3 amino acids: CAISEGGVEDTEAFF. The CDR3 DNA is TGTGCCATCAGTGAGGGGGGGGTGGAAGACACTGAAGCTTTCTTT.

This clone was recorded a few times. The V gene is TRBV6-5, the J gene TRBJ2-3; a weak D match, TRBD2 (5 bases). From germline, CDR1 is MNHEY and CDR2 SVGAGI. Trimming pared 0 bases from V and 1 base from J, leaving 5 bases between. This CDR3 has 14 residues. This chain's CDR3 is CASSYSGGTDTQYF. In nucleotides, the CDR3 is TGTGCCAGCAGTTACTCCGGGGGCACAGATACGCAGTATTTT.

The chain links TRBV7-2 to TRBJ2-7; tentatively, D is TRBD1 (5 bases). The germline V and J ends were trimmed by 1 base and 2 bases, with 12 bases remaining between them. CDR3 length: 15 amino acids. CDR1 and CDR2 from the germline V gene are SGHTA and FQGNSA. The CDR3 is CASSLGGHQTYEQYF. In nucleotides, the CDR3 is TGTGCCAGCAGCTTAGGGGGCCACCAGACCTACGAGCAGTACTTC.

The genes are TRBV28 and TRBJ1-5, with unresolved D. The length of the CDR3 is 10 residues. The germline V gene has CDR1 MDHEN and CDR2 SYDVKM. Trimming removed 8 bases at V and 5 bases at J, with 4 bases between. Here the CDR3 DNA reads TGTGCCAGCGGCCATCAGCCCCAGCATTTT. This encodes CASGHQPQHF.

V usage is TRBV5-1 and J usage is TRBJ2-6; D might be TRBD1 (6 bases). Between the trimmed V and J ends, which lost 4 bases and 2 bases, there was a span of 13 bases. Germline values: CDR1 SGHRS, CDR2 YFSETQ. The CDR3 length is 16 residues. Here the CDR3 reads CASSVQTGPGANVLTF. CDR3 sequence (DNA): TGCGCCAGCAGCGTACAAACAGGGCCTGGGGCCAACGTCCTGACTTTC.

The rearrangement joins TRBV7-6 to TRBJ2-7, with D possibly TRBD1 on 5 matching bases. This CDR3 contains 13 residues. V lost 1 base, J lost 2 bases, and 6 bases lay in between. Germline CDR1 and CDR2: SGHVS and FNYEAQ. The CDR3 region has the DNA TGTGCCAGCAGCTTAGTAGGGGCCTACGAGCAGTACTTC. As protein: CASSLVGAYEQYF.

The rearrangement joins TRBV6-1 to TRBJ1-1; no clear D. CDR3 length: 14 residues. The V end was cut by 10 bases, the J end by 0 bases, with 15 bases between. In germline, CDR1 is MNHNS, CDR2 SASEGT. The CDR3 spells CATQLVYMNTEAFF. CDR3 bases: TGTGCCACCCAATTGGTTTACATGAACACTGAAGCTTTCTTT.

As regards this clone: At the DNA level, this CDR3 is encoded by other sequences in the same sample as well. The V and J genes are TRBV18 and TRBJ1-1, with D perhaps matching TRBD1 (6 bases). V shed 3 bases and J shed 1 base, with 6 bases lying between them. This CDR3 contains 13 residues. CDR1 and CDR2 (germline): KGHSH, LQKENI. CDR3 in amino acids: CASSPTGNTEAFF. The CDR3 DNA is TGTGCCAGCTCACCGACAGGGAACACTGAAGCTTTCTTT.